This T cell receptor (beta chain) was retrieved from a study of T cell repertoires in cytomegalovirus infection. Study background: CMV infection plus the matching HLA type was flagged by public TCR beta signatures. General study findings and limits: Based on cumulative public TCR beta family frequency, carriers of CMV plus the relevant HLA were identified. Clonotype analysis showed dominance of the ex vivo response by HLA-C-restricted CMV-specific TCR beta clonotypes.

This clonotype was counted many times. What it recognizes is unknown. TCRdb independently ran MiXCR on the reads; one entry per CDR3 protein. The sample has 290,000 or so distinct CDR3 sequences, 8% to 10% seen once. The CDR3 has 13 residues. Trimming shortened V by 6 bases and J by 2 bases, and 13 bases separated the two germline ends. CDR1 and CDR2 from the germline V gene are DFQATT and SNEGSKA (reference sequence). The sample was PBMCs. The source of this sequence is a human donor in good health (CMV status not recorded). Some clones in this sample may be carry-over from other donors' samples. The V gene is TRBV20-1, the J gene TRBJ2-5, with D perhaps assigned TRBD1 or TRBD2 (5 bases each). CDR3 bases: TGCAGTGCCAGCAGGGACCGACAAGAGACCCAGTACTTC. Translating it yields CSASRDRQETQYF.